This T cell receptor (beta chain) was documented in a study of control samples from healthy donors and cancer patients. The CDR3 has 14 amino acids. Trimming removed 3 bases at V and 4 bases at J, with 13 bases between. The germline V gene encodes CDR1 DFQATT and CDR2 SNEGSKA (reference sequence). Using immunoSEQ multiplex PCR, the repertoire was profiled, and TCRdb retains in-frame clones only, with some absent. The table shows about 150,000 clones, with about 91% occurring only once. The receptor was isolated from a young man in good health. Sequenced: blood. The V gene is TRBV20-1, the J gene TRBJ1-3; possible D gene TRBD1, 5 bases. DNA of the CDR3: TGCAGTGCTAGTAACCTGGGGGGAGGAAACACCATATATTTT. Translated: CSASNLGGGNTIYF.